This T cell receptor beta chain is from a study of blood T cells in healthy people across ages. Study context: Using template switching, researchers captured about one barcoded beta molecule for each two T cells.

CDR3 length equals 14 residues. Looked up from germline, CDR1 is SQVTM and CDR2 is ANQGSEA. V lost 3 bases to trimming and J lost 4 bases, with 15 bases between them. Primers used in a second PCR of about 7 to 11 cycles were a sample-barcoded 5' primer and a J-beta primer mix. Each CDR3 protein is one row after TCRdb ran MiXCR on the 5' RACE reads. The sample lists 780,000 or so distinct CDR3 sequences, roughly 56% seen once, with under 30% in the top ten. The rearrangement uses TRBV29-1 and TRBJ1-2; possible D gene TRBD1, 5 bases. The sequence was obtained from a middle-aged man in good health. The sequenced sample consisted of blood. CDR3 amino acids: CSVESTGTGYGYTF. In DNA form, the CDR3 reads TGCAGCGTTGAGTCAACCGGGACTGGCTATGGCTACACCTTC.